These 16 T cell receptor beta chains share one sample of origin, sequenced in a study of CD8 T cells in Susac syndrome. RNA, at roughly 0.45 to 1 ug, was reverse transcribed with random hexamers. MiXCR was run by TCRdb on the immunoSEQ multiplex PCR reads, yielding one entry per CDR3 protein. The sample yields hundreds of thousands of distinct CDR3 sequences, about 93% seen once. Sequences were obtained from CD8+ T cells from PBMCs. Receptors were obtained from a human donor with multiple sclerosis.

This clonotype was counted once. The gene calls are TRBV4-1 and TRBJ2-7; TRBD2 agrees at 8 bases. This CDR3 spans 16 amino acids. Germline lookup yields CDR1 MGHRA and CDR2 YSYEKL. Trimming cost V 1 base and J 4 bases; bases outside gene matches: 9. The CDR3 region has the DNA TGCGCCAGCAGCCAAGTTGGCCGGAGCGGGAGTTACGAGCAGTACTTC. This translates into CASSQVGRSGSYEQYF.

V gene TRBV6-1 combines with J gene TRBJ1-4; D unresolved. The CDR3 consists of 16 residues. Germline assignment: CDR1 MNHNS and CDR2 SASEGT. Trimming cost V 7 bases and J 5 bases, with 20 bases left between them. CDR3 amino acids: CASNPGLDLPNEKLFF. CDR3 DNA sequence: TGTGCCAGCAATCCGGGCTTGGACCTTCCCAATGAAAAACTGTTTTTT.

This rearrangement joins TRBV4-1 to TRBJ2-5; possible D gene TRBD2, 5 bases. This CDR3 is 16 amino acids long. Germline lookup yields CDR1 MGHRA and CDR2 YSYEKL. V lost 2 bases to trimming and J lost 1 base, with 14 bases between them. CDR3 nucleotides: TGCGCCAGCAGCCAACTGACTTCGAGCGGCCAAGAGACCCAGTACTTC. Protein: CASSQLTSSGQETQYF.

The V gene is TRBV25-1, the J gene TRBJ1-1; D gene ambiguous. Germline V gene lookup returns CDR1 MGHDK and CDR2 SYGVNS. V gave up 4 bases and J gave up 1 base, with 13 bases separating them. This CDR3 is built from 15 residues. CDR3 sequence: CASSAAGPSNTEAFF. The CDR3 nucleotides are TGTGCCAGCAGTGCCGCCGGACCCTCGAACACTGAAGCTTTCTTT.

The chain carries TRBV7-9 and TRBJ2-5, with D tentatively TRBD2 (5 bases). The V end was cut by 0 bases, the J end by 6 bases, with 8 bases between. The CDR3 is made up of 13 amino acids. From germline, CDR1 is SEHNR and CDR2 FQNEAQ (reference sequence). The CDR3 nucleotides read TGTGCCAGCAGCTTAGCGAGGGAACAGACCCAGTACTTC. Protein: CASSLAREQTQYF.

The chain links TRBV20-1 to TRBJ1-2; D might be TRBD1 (5 bases). Germline CDR1 is DFQATT and CDR2 is SNEGSKA (reference sequence). Deletions cut 3 bases from V and 3 bases from J, with 17 bases between. The CDR3 length is 15 residues. CDR3 bases: TGCAGTGCTAGTGGGGACCCTCCGGGAGACTATGGCTACACCTTC. Amino acids: CSASGDPPGDYGYTF.

The CDR3 nucleotides read TGTGCCAGCAGCACCTGGGACTGGACTAGCTCCTACAATGAGCAGTTCTTC. It encodes CASSTWDWTSSYNEQFF. V usage is TRBV9 and J usage is TRBJ2-1; TRBD2 aligns across 7 bases. The V and J ends lost 4 bases and 0 bases, in that order; junction bases with no gene match: 10. The CDR3 is made up of 17 amino acids. CDR1 is SGDLS and CDR2 is YYNGEE in the germline V gene.

V is TRBV6-2 or TRBV6-3 and J is TRBJ1-3, with D possibly being TRBD1 (6 bases). Germline lookup yields CDR1 MNHEY and CDR2 SVGEGT. The V gene lost 7 bases and the J gene lost 7 bases, with 17 bases spanning the gap. The CDR3 spans 14 residues. This CDR3 reads CASTHGGPRNTIYF. The CDR3 coding sequence is TGTGCCAGCACCCACGGGGGGCCTCGGAACACCATATATTTT.

V and J are TRBV9 and TRBJ1-1; 7 bases map to TRBD1. This CDR3 is built from 15 residues. The germline CDR1 and CDR2 sequences are SGDLS and YYNGEE. V lost 0 bases, J lost 2 bases, and 4 bases stayed unmatched. As DNA, the CDR3 is TGTGCCAGCAGCGTAGATCAGGGGGTCAACACTGAAGCTTTCTTT. This codes for CASSVDQGVNTEAFF.

This sequence joins TRBV12-3 or TRBV12-4 and TRBJ2-7; tentative D call: TRBD1 (7 bases). Trimming cost V 2 bases and J 6 bases, with 23 bases left between them. The CDR3 consists of 17 residues. The chain's CDR3 is CASSLTWGDSLSLEQYF. The CDR3, as DNA: TGTGCCAGCAGTTTAACTTGGGGGGACAGCCTCTCTCTCGAGCAGTACTTC.

The chain carries TRBV5-4 and TRBJ2-1, with 7 bases that match TRBD1. The ends lost 5 bases at V and 4 bases at J; junction bases unmatched: 9. The CDR3 is 15 amino acids. Germline V gene sequence: CDR1 SGHNT, CDR2 YYREEE (reference sequence). CDR3 protein: CASSNDRAIYNEQFF. CDR3 nucleotide sequence: TGTGCCAGCAGTAACGACAGGGCCATATACAATGAGCAGTTCTTC.

This clonotype was observed a handful of times. This chain links TRBV29-1 with TRBJ2-7, with 9 nucleotides matching TRBD1. The CDR3 is 11 amino acids. Germline loops: CDR1 SQVTM, CDR2 ANQGSEA. With V trimmed by 6 bases and J by 7 bases, 4 bases remained unmatched. CDR3 coding DNA: TGCAGCGTCTGGACAGGGGATGAGCAGTACTTC. Protein product: CSVWTGDEQYF.

The V call is TRBV20-1, the J call TRBJ1-1; 7 positions agree with TRBD1. The germline V gene has CDR1 DFQATT and CDR2 SNEGSKA (reference sequence). The J segment lost 8 bases and the V segment lost 1 base, leaving 4 bases of the junction unmatched. This CDR3 is 12 amino acids long. As DNA, the CDR3 is TGCAGTGCTAGAGGAGACAGGGCGGAAGCTTTCTTT. Protein sequence: CSARGDRAEAFF.

J is TRBJ2-7 and V is TRBV20-1, with 7 positions matching TRBD2. The CDR3 is 13 residues long. V shed 5 bases and J 4 bases; nucleotides not matched to a gene: 8. From germline, CDR1 is DFQATT and CDR2 SNEGSKA (reference sequence). The CDR3 bases are TGCAGTGCTGCGGGAGAGGGGCGGTACGAGCAGTACTTC. Its translation is CSAAGEGRYEQYF.

The chain links TRBV12-3 or TRBV12-4 to TRBJ1-6; D is unresolved. Trimming took 4 bases from V and 7 from J, leaving 5 bases between them. This CDR3 has 12 residues. The CDR3 reads CASSSGNSPLHF. The CDR3 DNA reads as TGTGCCAGCAGTTCAGGCAATTCACCCCTCCACTTT.

The chain couples TRBV7-3 to TRBJ2-3, with D unresolved. Trimming took 0 bases from V and 4 from J, leaving 5 bases between them. CDR1 is SGHTA, CDR2 FQGTGA, per germline. The CDR3 contains 13 residues. CDR3 nucleotides: TGTGCCAGCAGCTTAACGACTCCAGATACGCAGTATTTT. Protein sequence: CASSLTTPDTQYF.